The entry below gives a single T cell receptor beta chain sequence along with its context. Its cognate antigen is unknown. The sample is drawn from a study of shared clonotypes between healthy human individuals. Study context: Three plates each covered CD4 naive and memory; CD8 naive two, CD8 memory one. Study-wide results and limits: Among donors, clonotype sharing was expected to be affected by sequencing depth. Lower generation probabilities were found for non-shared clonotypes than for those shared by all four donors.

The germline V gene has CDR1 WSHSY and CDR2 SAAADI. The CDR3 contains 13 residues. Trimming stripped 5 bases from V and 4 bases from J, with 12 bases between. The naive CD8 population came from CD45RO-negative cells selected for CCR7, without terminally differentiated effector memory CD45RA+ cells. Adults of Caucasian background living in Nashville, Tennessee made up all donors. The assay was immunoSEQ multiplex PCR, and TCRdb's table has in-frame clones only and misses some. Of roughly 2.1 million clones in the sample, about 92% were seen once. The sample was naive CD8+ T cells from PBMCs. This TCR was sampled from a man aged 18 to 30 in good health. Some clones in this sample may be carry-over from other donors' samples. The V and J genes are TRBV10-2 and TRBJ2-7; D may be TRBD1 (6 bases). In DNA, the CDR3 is TGCGCCAGCAGTAAAAGACAGGTTTACGAGCAGTACTTC. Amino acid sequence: CASSKRQVYEQYF.